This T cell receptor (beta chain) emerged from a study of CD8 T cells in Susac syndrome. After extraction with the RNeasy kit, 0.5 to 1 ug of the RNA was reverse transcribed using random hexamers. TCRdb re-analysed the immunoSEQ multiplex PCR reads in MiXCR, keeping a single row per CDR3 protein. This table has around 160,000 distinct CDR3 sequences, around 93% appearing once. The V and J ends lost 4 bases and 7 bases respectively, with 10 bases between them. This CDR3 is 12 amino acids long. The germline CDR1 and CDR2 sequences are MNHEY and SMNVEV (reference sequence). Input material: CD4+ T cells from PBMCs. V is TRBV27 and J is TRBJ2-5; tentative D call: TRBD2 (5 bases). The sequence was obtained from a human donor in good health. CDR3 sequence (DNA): TGTGCCAGCAGTTCCCACGAGGGGACCCAGTACTTC. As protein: CASSSHEGTQYF.